This is a list of T cell receptor beta chains from one sample in a study of blood T cell repertoires in COVID-19. The method was immunoSEQ multiplex PCR; TCRdb's version includes in-frame clones alone and lacks a portion of them. The sample includes about 69,000 clones, about 84% of them seen just once. The specimen was peripheral blood. These receptors all come from a man aged 45-65 years with COVID-19, enrolled during active disease. CDR3s include the opening cysteine and the closing phenylalanine or tryptophan. Fields, in order: J gene, V gene, D gene, clone size, CDR3 protein, CDR3 DNA. The D gene is left open where the match is weak. Clone size is not always given. Where it is, it says once, few, many or a class for expanded clones.

J: TRBJ1-3
V: TRBV18
D: .
size: .
CDR3: CASSPSLGNTIYF
DNA: TGTGCCAGCTCACCAAGCCTTGGAAACACCATATATTTT

J: TRBJ2-1
V: TRBV24-1
D: TRBD2
size: once
CDR3: CATSFAGGAGEQFF
DNA: TGTGCCACCAGTTTCGCCGGGGGGGCTGGAGAGCAGTTCTTC

J: TRBJ2-4
V: TRBV29-1
D: TRBD1
size: .
CDR3: CSVEAGGKTKNIQYF
DNA: TGCAGCGTTGAAGCAGGGGGCAAGACCAAAAACATTCAGTACTTC

J: TRBJ2-5
V: TRBV5-1
D: .
size: .
CDR3: CASSLVADQETQYF
DNA: TGCGCCAGCAGCTTGGTGGCAGACCAAGAGACCCAGTACTTC

J: TRBJ1-4
V: TRBV5-1
D: .
size: .
CDR3: CASSFDYGDTEKLFF
DNA: TGCGCCAGCAGCTTCGACTACGGAGATACTGAAAAACTGTTTTTT

J: TRBJ1-2
V: TRBV7-3
D: .
size: .
CDR3: CASSFNRIYTF
DNA: TGTGCCAGCAGCTTTAACAGGATCTACACCTTC

J: TRBJ2-1
V: TRBV2
D: TRBD2
size: .
CDR3: CASSPLAGGGEQFF
DNA: TGTGCCAGCAGTCCCTTAGCGGGGGGTGGTGAGCAGTTCTTC

J: TRBJ1-1
V: TRBV27
D: .
size: once
CDR3: CASSRTRQAENTEAFF
DNA: TGTGCCAGCAGTAGAACTCGACAGGCCGAGAACACTGAAGCTTTCTTT

J: TRBJ1-2
V: TRBV29-1
D: TRBD1
size: .
CDR3: CSVGGQDGYYGYTF
DNA: TGCAGCGTGGGGGGACAGGACGGATACTATGGCTACACCTTC

J: TRBJ1-2
V: TRBV7-2
D: .
size: .
CDR3: CASSLGSGNVGGYTF
DNA: TGTGCCAGCAGCTTAGGTTCAGGGAATGTGGGAGGCTACACCTTC

J: TRBJ2-1
V: TRBV7-2
D: TRBD2
size: once
CDR3: CASSFDLGTSGGNEQFF
DNA: TGTGCCAGCAGTTTTGATTTGGGGACTAGCGGGGGGAATGAGCAGTTCTTC

J: TRBJ1-3
V: TRBV5-6
D: TRBD1
size: .
CDR3: CASSLGRGRNTIYF
DNA: TGTGCCAGCAGCTTGGGCAGGGGGAGAAACACCATATATTTT

J: TRBJ2-7
V: TRBV4-2
D: .
size: .
CDR3: CASSQVGAGDEQYF
DNA: TGTGCCAGCAGCCAAGTGGGGGCCGGGGACGAGCAGTACTTC

J: TRBJ1-6
V: TRBV18
D: TRBD1
size: .
CDR3: CASSPSTGDYSPLHF
DNA: TGTGCCAGCTCACCCTCTACAGGGGACTATTCACCCCTCCACTTT

J: TRBJ1-5
V: TRBV7-2
D: .
size: .
CDR3: CASSSSPGTLGQPQHF
DNA: TGTGCCAGCAGCTCATCCCCAGGGACACTCGGGCAGCCCCAGCATTTT

J: TRBJ2-5
V: TRBV18
D: TRBD2
size: .
CDR3: CASSEITGGITQETQYF
DNA: TGTGCCAGCTCAGAGATTACGGGGGGGATAACGCAAGAGACCCAGTACTTC

J: TRBJ1-1
V: TRBV7-9
D: TRBD1
size: .
CDR3: CASSLPGTGVTEAFF
DNA: TGTGCCAGCAGCTTGCCGGGGACAGGGGTTACTGAAGCTTTCTTT

J: TRBJ1-2
V: TRBV6-5
D: .
size: .
CDR3: CASIRDIGRNYGYTF
DNA: TGTGCCAGCATTAGGGACATCGGTCGCAACTATGGCTACACCTTC

J: TRBJ2-3
V: TRBV7-6
D: TRBD2
size: .
CDR3: CASSLLAGRTDTQYF
DNA: TGTGCCAGCAGCTTACTAGCGGGGCGAACAGATACGCAGTATTTT

J: TRBJ1-6
V: TRBV5-1
D: TRBD1
size: few
CDR3: CASSLDRDRYSPLHF
DNA: TGCGCCAGCAGCTTGGACAGGGACAGGTATTCACCCCTCCACTTT

J: TRBJ1-4
V: TRBV7-9
D: .
size: once
CDR3: CASGSGALATNEKLFF
DNA: TGTGCCAGCGGGAGCGGGGCCCTTGCAACTAATGAAAAACTGTTTTTT

J: TRBJ1-1
V: TRBV7-6
D: TRBD1
size: .
CDR3: CASSPGTGAMNTEAFF
DNA: TGTGCCAGCAGCCCAGGGACAGGAGCTATGAACACTGAAGCTTTCTTT

J: TRBJ2-7
V: TRBV19
D: TRBD2
size: .
CDR3: CASSQAGAYEQYF
DNA: TGTGCCAGTAGTCAAGCGGGGGCCTACGAGCAGTACTTC

J: TRBJ2-7
V: TRBV10-2
D: .
size: .
CDR3: CASIWGGRTYEQYF
DNA: TGCGCCAGCATTTGGGGGGGGCGGACCTACGAGCAGTACTTC

J: TRBJ2-7
V: TRBV23-1
D: .
size: .
CDR3: CASSQGPPGEQYF
DNA: TGCGCCAGCAGTCAAGGCCCACCGGGGGAGCAGTACTTC

J: TRBJ2-1
V: TRBV7-2
D: .
size: .
CDR3: CASSLDGGISYNEQFF
DNA: TGTGCCAGCAGCTTAGACGGAGGGATCTCCTACAATGAGCAGTTCTTC

J: TRBJ2-1
V: TRBV3-1/TRBV3-2
D: TRBD2
size: .
CDR3: CASSQKTSLGEQFF
DNA: TGTGCCAGCAGCCAAAAGACTAGCTTAGGTGAGCAGTTCTTC

J: TRBJ2-5
V: TRBV7-8
D: TRBD2
size: .
CDR3: CASSRLSGEETQYF
DNA: TGTGCCAGCAGCCGACTTAGCGGGGAAGAGACCCAGTACTTC

J: TRBJ2-7
V: TRBV6-5
D: .
size: .
CDR3: CASSYSRASAYEQYF
DNA: TGTGCCAGCAGTTACTCCAGGGCCTCCGCCTACGAGCAGTACTTC

J: TRBJ2-7
V: TRBV5-4
D: TRBD2
size: .
CDR3: CASGKKLAGGEQYF
DNA: TGTGCCAGCGGCAAAAAACTAGCGGGAGGGGAGCAGTACTTC